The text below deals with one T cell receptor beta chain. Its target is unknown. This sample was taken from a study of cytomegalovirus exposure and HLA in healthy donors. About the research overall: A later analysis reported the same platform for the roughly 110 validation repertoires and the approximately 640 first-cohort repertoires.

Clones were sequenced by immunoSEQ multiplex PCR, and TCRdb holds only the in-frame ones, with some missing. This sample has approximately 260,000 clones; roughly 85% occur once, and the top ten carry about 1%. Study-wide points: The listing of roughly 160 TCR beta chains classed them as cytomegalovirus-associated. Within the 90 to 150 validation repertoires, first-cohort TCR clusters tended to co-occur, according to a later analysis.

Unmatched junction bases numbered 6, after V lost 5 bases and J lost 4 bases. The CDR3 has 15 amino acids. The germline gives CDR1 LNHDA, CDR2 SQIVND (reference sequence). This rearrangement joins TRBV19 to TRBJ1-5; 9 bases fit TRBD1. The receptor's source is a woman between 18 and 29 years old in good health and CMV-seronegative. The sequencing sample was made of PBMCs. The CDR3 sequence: CASSHSGQGNQPQHF. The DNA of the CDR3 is TGTGCCAGTAGTCACTCCGGACAGGGGAATCAGCCCCAGCATTTT.